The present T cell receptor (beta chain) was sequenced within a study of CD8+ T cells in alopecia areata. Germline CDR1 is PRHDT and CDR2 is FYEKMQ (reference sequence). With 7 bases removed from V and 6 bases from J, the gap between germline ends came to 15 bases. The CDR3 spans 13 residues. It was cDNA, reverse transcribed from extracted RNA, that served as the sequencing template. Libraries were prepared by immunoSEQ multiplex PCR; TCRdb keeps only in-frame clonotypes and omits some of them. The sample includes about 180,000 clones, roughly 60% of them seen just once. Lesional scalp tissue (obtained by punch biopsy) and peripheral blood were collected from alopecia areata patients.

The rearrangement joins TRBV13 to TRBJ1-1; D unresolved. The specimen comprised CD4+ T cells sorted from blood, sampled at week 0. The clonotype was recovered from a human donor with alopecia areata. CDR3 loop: CASNPRGFSEAFF. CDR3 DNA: TGTGCCAGCAACCCCAGAGGGTTTTCTGAAGCTTTCTTT.